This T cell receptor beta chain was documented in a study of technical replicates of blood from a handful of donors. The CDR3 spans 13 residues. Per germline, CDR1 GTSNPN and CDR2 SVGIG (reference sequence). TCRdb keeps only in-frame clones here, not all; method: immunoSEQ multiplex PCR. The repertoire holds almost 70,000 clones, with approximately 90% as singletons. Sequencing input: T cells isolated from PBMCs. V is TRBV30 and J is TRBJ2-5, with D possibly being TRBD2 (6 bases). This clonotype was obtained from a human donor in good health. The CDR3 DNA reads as TGTGCATTAGCGGTAGACGAGCAAGAGACCCAGTACTTC. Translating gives CALAVDEQETQYF. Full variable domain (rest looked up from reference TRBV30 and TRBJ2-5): SQTIHQWPATLVQPVGSPLSLECTVEGTSNPNLYWYRQAAGRGLQLLFYSVGIGQISSEVPQNLSASRPQDRQFILSSKKLLLSDSGFYLCALAVDEQETQYFGPGTRLLVL.